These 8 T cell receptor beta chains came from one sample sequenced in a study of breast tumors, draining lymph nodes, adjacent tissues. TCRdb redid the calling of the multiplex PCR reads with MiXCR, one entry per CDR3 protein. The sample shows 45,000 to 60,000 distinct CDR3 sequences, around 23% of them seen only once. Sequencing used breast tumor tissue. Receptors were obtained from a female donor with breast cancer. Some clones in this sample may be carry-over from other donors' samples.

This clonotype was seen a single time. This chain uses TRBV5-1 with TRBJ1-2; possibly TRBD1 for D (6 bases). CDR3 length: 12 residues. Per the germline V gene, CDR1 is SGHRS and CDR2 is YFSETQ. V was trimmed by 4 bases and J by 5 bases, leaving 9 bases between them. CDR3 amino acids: CASSVGQYGYTF. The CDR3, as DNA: TGCGCCAGCAGCGTTGGACAGTATGGCTACACCTTC.

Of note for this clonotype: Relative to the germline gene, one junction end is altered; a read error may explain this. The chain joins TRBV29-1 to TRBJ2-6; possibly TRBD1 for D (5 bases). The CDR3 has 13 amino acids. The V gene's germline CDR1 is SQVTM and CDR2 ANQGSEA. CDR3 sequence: CSVSISGANVLTF. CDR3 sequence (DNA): TGCAGCGTTAGTATCTCTGGGGCCAACGTCCTAACTTTC.

The CDR3 loop reads CASSPPSRGTTDTQYF. CDR3 sequence (DNA): TGTGCCAGCTCACCACCGTCCAGGGGGACCACAGATACGCAGTATTTT. This chain links TRBV18 with TRBJ2-3; 7 bases map to TRBD1. CDR1 KGHSH and CDR2 LQKENI come from the germline V gene. The CDR3 is made up of 16 amino acids. The V segment lost 0 bases and the J segment 2 bases; nucleotides outside the gene matches: 5.

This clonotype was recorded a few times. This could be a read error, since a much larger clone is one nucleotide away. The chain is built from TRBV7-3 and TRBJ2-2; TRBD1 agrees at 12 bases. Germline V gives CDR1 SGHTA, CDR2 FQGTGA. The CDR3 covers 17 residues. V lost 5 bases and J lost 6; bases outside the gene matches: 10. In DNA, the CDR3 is TGTGCCAGCAGCCCGACTCCGGGACAGGGGGCTGCCGGGGAGCTGTTTTTT. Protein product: CASSPTPGQGAAGELFF.

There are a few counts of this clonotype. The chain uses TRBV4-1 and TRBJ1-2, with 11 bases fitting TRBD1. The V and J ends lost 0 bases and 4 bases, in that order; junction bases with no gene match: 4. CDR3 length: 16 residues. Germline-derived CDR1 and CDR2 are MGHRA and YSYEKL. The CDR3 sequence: CASSQDRGTGGYGYTF. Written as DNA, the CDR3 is TGCGCCAGCAGCCAAGATCGTGGGACAGGGGGCTATGGCTACACCTTC.

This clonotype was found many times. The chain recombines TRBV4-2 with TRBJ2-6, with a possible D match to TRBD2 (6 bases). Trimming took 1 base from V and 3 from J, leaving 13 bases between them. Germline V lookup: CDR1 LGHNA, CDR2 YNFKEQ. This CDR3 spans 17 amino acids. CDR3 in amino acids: CASSQATGAGGANVLTF. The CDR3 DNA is TGTGCCAGCAGCCAAGCAACGGGAGCGGGTGGGGCCAACGTCCTGACTTTC.

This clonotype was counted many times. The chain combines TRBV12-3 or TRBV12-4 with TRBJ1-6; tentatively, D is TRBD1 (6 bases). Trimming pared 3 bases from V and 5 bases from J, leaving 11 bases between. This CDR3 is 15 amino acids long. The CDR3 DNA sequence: TGTGCCAGCAGTTTTGCGGGGGGCCATAATTCACCCCTCCACTTT. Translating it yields CASSFAGGHNSPLHF.

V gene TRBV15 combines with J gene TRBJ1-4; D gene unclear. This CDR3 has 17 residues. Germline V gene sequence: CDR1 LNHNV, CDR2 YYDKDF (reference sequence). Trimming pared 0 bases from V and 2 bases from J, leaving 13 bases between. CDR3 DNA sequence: TGTGCCACCAGCAGAGATTTGCCAATACAGACTAATGAAAAACTGTTTTTT. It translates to CATSRDLPIQTNEKLFF.